This entry describes one T cell receptor beta chain. Germline V gene sequence: CDR1 LNHNV, CDR2 YYDKDF (reference sequence). CDR3 length: 14 amino acids. V lost 0 bases and J lost 7; bases outside the gene matches: 3. The sample originates from a study of blood T cell repertoires in COVID-19. In the study overall: Material from acute and convalescent COVID-19 was sourced from the United States, Italy and Spain. Nucleic acid was either cDNA or gDNA, and it came from T cells, B-cell-depleted T cells, or PBMCs.

Original handling: How many nucleated cells were present was estimated from reference gene primer amplification. The protocol was immunoSEQ multiplex PCR, while the TCRdb copy is restricted to in-frame clones and leaves out a portion. That table gives V, J and clone size, and the DNA gave D and trimming. In the table there are roughly 200,000 clones, around four fifths of which are singletons. Enrollment of patients from Seattle took place during active infection, with longitudinal follow-up. What was sequenced was peripheral blood. The sequence was obtained from a woman older than 75 with COVID-19, enrolled during active disease. The V call is TRBV15, the J call TRBJ2-1; 7 positions agree with TRBD2. The CDR3: CATSRDPGGNEQFF. CDR3 sequence (DNA): TGTGCCACCAGCAGAGATCCGGGAGGTAATGAGCAGTTCTTC.